The source of this T cell receptor (beta chain) is a study of CD8 T cells in ankylosing spondylitis. Study observations and caveats: Disease-linked clones, CD8+, were relatively rare in peripheral blood. Eight highly homologous variants formed a TCR beta motif that appeared characteristic of ankylosing spondylitis blood. Past studies reported some motif variants in reactive arthritis synovial fluid and blood.

Details on this clonotype: Its specificity is unknown.

The V gene's germline CDR1 is LGHNT and CDR2 FRNRAP. V was pared by 5 bases and J by 5 bases, with 5 bases of the junction left unmatched. This CDR3 is built from 15 residues. Generation of TCR beta libraries employed quantitative 5'-RACE incorporating molecular barcodes. TCRdb fed the 5' RACE reads into MiXCR, producing one record per CDR3 protein. The sample has around 390,000 distinct CDR3 sequences; about a fifth are singletons. Sequenced sample: blood, either unsorted or a sorted T cell fraction (not recorded which). The chain employs TRBV12-5 and TRBJ2-2, with TRBD1 identical over 10 bases. The receptor was derived from a male donor with ankylosing spondylitis. The CDR3: CASGLGQGRTGELFF. The CDR3 bases are TGTGCTAGTGGTCTGGGACAGGGGAGGACCGGGGAGCTGTTTTTT.